This TCR beta chain was documented in a study of regulatory T cells in long-lasting Graves disease. On this clonotype itself: Its antigen is not identified.

Findings of the study overall: Compared with new cases, persistent Graves' patients showed reduced TCR diversity.

Per germline, CDR1 SGHRS and CDR2 YFSETQ. Trimming pared 2 bases from V and 1 base from J, leaving 11 bases between. This CDR3 contains 15 residues. Sequencing libraries for TCR beta were prepared with iRepertoire HTBI primers and Arm-PCR of CDR3 regions. One entry per CDR3 protein, called by TCRdb with MiXCR from the multiplex PCR reads. In the table there are 400,000 to 500,000 distinct CDR3 sequences, 13% to 15% of which are singletons. Time point defined: newly diagnosed GD, antithyroid drugs for less than 3 months. Extracted RNA from PBMCs served as the source of the TCR library. The same data also went into a second study, on T cells in Graves' hyperthyroidism and ophthalmopathy.

The sequence was collected from a woman in her fifties or sixties with Graves disease. The material sequenced was peripheral blood mononuclear cells (PBMCs), taken at new diagnosis, from a patient treated with antithyroid drugs. The chain joins TRBV5-1 to TRBJ2-3; D is tentatively TRBD1 or TRBD2 (6 bases each). CDR3: CASSFGGQGTDTQYF. The CDR3 bases are TGCGCCAGCAGCTTTGGGGGGCAGGGCACAGATACGCAGTATTTT.